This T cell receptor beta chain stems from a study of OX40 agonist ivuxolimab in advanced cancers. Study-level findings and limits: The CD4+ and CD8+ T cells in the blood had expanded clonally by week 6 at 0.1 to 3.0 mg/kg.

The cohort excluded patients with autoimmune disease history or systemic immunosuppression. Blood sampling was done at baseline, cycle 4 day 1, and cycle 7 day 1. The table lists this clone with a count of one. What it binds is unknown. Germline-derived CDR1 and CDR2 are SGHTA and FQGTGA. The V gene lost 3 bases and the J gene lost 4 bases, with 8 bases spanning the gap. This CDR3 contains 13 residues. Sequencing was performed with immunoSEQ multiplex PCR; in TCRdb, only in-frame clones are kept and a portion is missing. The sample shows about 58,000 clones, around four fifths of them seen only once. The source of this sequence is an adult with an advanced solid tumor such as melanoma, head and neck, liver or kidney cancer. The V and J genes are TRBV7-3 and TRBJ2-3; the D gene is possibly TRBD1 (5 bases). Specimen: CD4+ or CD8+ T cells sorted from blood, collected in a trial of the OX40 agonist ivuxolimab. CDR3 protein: CASSFQGADTQYF. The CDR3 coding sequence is TGTGCCAGCAGCTTCCAGGGTGCAGATACGCAGTATTTT.